The next 28 T cell receptor beta chains were all read from a single sample in a study of blood T cell repertoires in COVID-19. The method was immunoSEQ multiplex PCR; TCRdb's version includes in-frame clones alone and lacks a portion of them. The sample holds 200,000 to 300,000 clones, about 79% seen once. Sequenced sample: peripheral blood. The receptor source for this set is a man between 35 and 55 years old who had recovered from COVID-19.

This sequence joins TRBV12-2 and TRBJ1-5; the table's D call, TRBD1, has no DNA check behind it. TRBV12-2 is an annotated pseudogene. The CDR3 loop spans 14 amino acids. The CDR3, as DNA: TGTGCAAGTCGCTTAGACAGGGAGAATCAGCCCCAGCATTTT. Its translation is CASRLDRENQPQHF.

The rearrangement joins TRBV3-1 (or the pseudogene TRBV3-2) to TRBJ2-1; 7 positions agree with TRBD2. J lost 7 bases, V lost 1 base, and 7 bases had no gene match. This CDR3 has 15 amino acids. Germline V CDR1 and CDR2: LGHDT, YNNKEL (reference sequence). The CDR3 reads CASSQGGGGGNEQFF. The DNA for the CDR3 is TGTGCCAGCAGCCAAGGAGGCGGGGGAGGGAATGAGCAGTTCTTC.

The chain has TRBV15 and TRBJ2-5; no clear D gene. The CDR3 runs to 15 residues. The V gene's germline CDR1 is LNHNV and CDR2 YYDKDF (reference sequence). Trimming stripped 3 bases from V and 2 bases from J, with 13 bases between. The CDR3 spells CATSSLGPRQETQYF. The CDR3 DNA reads TGTGCCACCAGCAGCCTCGGCCCGAGGCAAGAGACCCAGTACTTC.

The chain couples TRBV7-6 to TRBJ2-1; D remains ambiguous. In germline, CDR1 is SGHVS, CDR2 FNYEAQ. This CDR3 spans 14 amino acids. With 0 bases removed from V and 5 bases from J, the gap between germline ends came to 8 bases. For the CDR3, the DNA is TGTGCCAGCAGCTTAGCTGGCACTAACAATGAGCAGTTCTTC. Translation: CASSLAGTNNEQFF.

This chain joins TRBV29-1 and TRBJ2-1, with 7 bases lining up with TRBD1. The V gene's germline CDR1 is SQVTM and CDR2 ANQGSEA. The CDR3 consists of 12 residues. V shed 1 base and J 14 bases; nucleotides not matched to a gene: 8. CDR3 loop: CSVEVSQGMKFF. CDR3 coding DNA: TGCAGCGTTGAAGTTTCACAGGGGATGAAGTTCTTC.

The chain joins TRBV15 to TRBJ2-5, with D maybe TRBD1 (6 bases). Germline V gene sequence: CDR1 LNHNV, CDR2 YYDKDF (reference sequence). Trimming removed 3 bases at V and 5 bases at J, with 16 bases between. CDR3 size: 15 residues. CDR3 sequence reads: CATSRLQGGMETQYF. The CDR3 bases are TGTGCCACCAGCAGGTTACAGGGCGGTATGGAGACCCAGTACTTC.

The J gene is TRBJ1-1, the V gene TRBV6-6; tentative D call: TRBD1 (6 bases). Germline V gene data show CDR1 as MNHNY and CDR2 as SVGAGI (reference sequence). CDR3 length equals 13 residues. The V end was cut by 5 bases, the J end by 7 bases, with 14 bases between. CDR3 region: CASSPGQHREAFF. As DNA, the CDR3 is TGTGCCAGCAGTCCAGGACAGCACCGTGAAGCTTTCTTT.

Worth noting for this clone: Relative to the germline gene, one junction end is altered; a read error may explain this. The chain has TRBV19 and TRBJ2-2; D not resolved. CDR1 and CDR2 from the germline V gene are LNHDA and SQIVND (reference sequence). The CDR3 length is 15 residues. Here the CDR3 DNA reads TGTGCCAGTCGTATCAACAGCAAATTGACCGGGGAGCTGTTTTTT. Translation gives CASRINSKLTGELFF.

A few counts support this clone. The chain carries TRBV7-8 and TRBJ2-1; 13 bases align to TRBD2. The CDR3 totals 19 residues. The junction had 10 bases not matched to a gene; V was cut back by 5 bases and J by 0 bases. From germline, CDR1 is SGHVS and CDR2 FQNEAQ. The CDR3 DNA reads as TGTGCCAGCAGCCTGAGGACTAGCGGGGGCCAGAGCTCCTACAATGAGCAGTTCTTC. This encodes CASSLRTSGGQSSYNEQFF.

The chain uses TRBV7-9 and TRBJ2-3; the match to TRBD2 covers 14 bases. This CDR3 comprises 16 residues. V shed 5 bases, J shed 2 bases, and the junction held 3 bases outside the gene matches. Germline V CDR1 and CDR2: SEHNR, FQNEAQ (reference sequence). CDR3 nucleotides: TGTGCCAGCAGCCCGGGACTAGCGGGGGTCACAGATACGCAGTATTTT. It encodes CASSPGLAGVTDTQYF. The variable domain in full, completed from reference TRBV7-9 and TRBJ2-3, reads DTGVSQNPRHKITKRGQNVTFRCDPISEHNRLYWYRQTLGQGPEFLTYFQNEAQLEKSRLLSDRFSAERPKGSFSTLEIQRTEQGDSAMYLCASSPGLAGVTDTQYFGPGTRLTVL.

This clone was observed a single time. The rearrangement uses TRBV11-2 and TRBJ1-1; D ambiguous. Trimming pared 2 bases from V and 1 base from J, leaving 8 bases between. The germline CDR1 and CDR2 sequences are SGHAT and FQNNGV. The CDR3 totals 14 residues. The CDR3 loop is CASSLISGNTEAFF. Here the CDR3 DNA reads TGTGCCAGCAGCTTAATATCGGGGAACACTGAAGCTTTCTTT.

J is TRBJ2-7 and V is TRBV9, with 10 bases matching TRBD1. CDR1 and CDR2 from the germline V gene are SGDLS and YYNGEE. This CDR3 is built from 14 residues. Trimming cost V 4 bases and J 3 bases; bases outside gene matches: 4. For the CDR3, the DNA is TGTGCCAGCAGCCCGGGACAGGGGAACTACGAGCAGTACTTC. It codes for CASSPGQGNYEQYF.

This clone was counted between two and nine times. The chain combines TRBV5-1 with TRBJ1-1; D remains unclear. The CDR3 is made up of 12 amino acids. The V end lost 4 bases, the J end lost 7 bases, and 11 bases lay between the germline ends. The germline V gene has CDR1 SGHRS and CDR2 YFSETQ. CDR3: CASSVESGEAFF. The CDR3 region has the DNA TGCGCCAGCAGCGTAGAGTCCGGTGAAGCTTTCTTT. Combining the CDR3 with reference TRBV5-1 and TRBJ1-1 gives the whole variable domain KAGVTQTPRYLIKTRGQQVTLSCSPISGHRSVSWYQQTPGQGLQFLFEYFSETQRNKGNFPGRFSGRQFSNSRSEMNVSTLELGDSALYLCASSVESGEAFFGQGTRLTVV.

This chain joins TRBV6-5 and TRBJ2-7, with 14 bases fitting TRBD2. Unmatched junction bases numbered 1, after V lost 5 bases and J lost 1 base. Germline CDR1 is MNHEY and CDR2 is SVGAGI. CDR3 length: 15 residues. CDR3 in amino acids: CASSRTSGRSYEQYF. As DNA, the CDR3 is TGTGCCAGCAGTCGGACTAGCGGGAGGTCCTACGAGCAGTACTTC.

The rearrangement joins TRBV7-7 to TRBJ2-1; 10 bases line up with TRBD1. Germline V CDR1 and CDR2: SSHAT, FNYEAQ (reference sequence). With V trimmed by 0 bases and J by 8 bases, 4 bases remained unmatched. This CDR3 is 15 amino acids long. CDR3 sequence reads: CASSLATGGIDEQFF. The CDR3 DNA is TGTGCCAGCAGCTTAGCGACAGGGGGCATCGATGAGCAGTTCTTC.

The J gene is TRBJ1-2, the V gene TRBV2; 9 bases agree with TRBD1. The CDR3 consists of 14 residues. Germline CDR1 and CDR2: SNHLY and FYNNEI. The J segment lost 3 bases and the V segment lost 5 bases, leaving 4 bases of the junction unmatched. The CDR3 DNA is TGTGCCAGCAGTCAACAGGGGGCAGACTATGGCTACACCTTC. Its translation is CASSQQGADYGYTF.

The chain combines TRBV6-5 with TRBJ2-7, with 14 bases aligning to TRBD2. There are 15 residues in the CDR3. CDR1 is MNHEY, CDR2 SVGAGI, per germline. The V and J ends lost 8 bases and 0 bases, in that order; junction bases with no gene match: 3. This CDR3 is CASRLAGGSSYEQYF. CDR3 DNA sequence: TGTGCCAGCCGACTAGCGGGGGGGAGCTCCTACGAGCAGTACTTC.

This chain uses TRBV2 with TRBJ2-1, with 7 bases identical to TRBD2. The CDR3 extends over 13 amino acids. V was clipped by 6 bases and J by 9 bases; unmatched bases: 8. Germline CDR1 is SNHLY and CDR2 is FYNNEI. CDR3 bases: TGTGCCAGCAGCCCCGGGACTAAGAGTGAGCAGTTCTTC. Protein sequence: CASSPGTKSEQFF.

V is TRBV19 and J is TRBJ2-5, with TRBD2 matching 10 bases. Germline assignment: CDR1 LNHDA and CDR2 SQIVND (reference sequence). CDR3 length: 18 amino acids. The ends lost 5 bases at V and 3 bases at J; junction bases unmatched: 15. CDR3 coding DNA: TGTGCCAGTAGTCCAGTGCCCGCAGCCCTAGCGGGAGAAGAGACCCAGTACTTC. Its translation: CASSPVPAALAGEETQYF.

The genes are TRBV2 and TRBJ1-3; tentatively, D is TRBD1 (5 bases). The CDR3 length is 14 residues. Trimming cost V 6 bases and J 3 bases, with 12 bases left between them. The germline CDR1 and CDR2 sequences are SNHLY and FYNNEI. The CDR3, as DNA: TGTGCCAGCAGCAGGGCCTTAGGTGGAAACACCATATATTTT. Protein: CASSRALGGNTIYF.

This clone was seen a handful of times. The rearrangement links TRBV7-9 to TRBJ2-7, with D maybe TRBD1 (6 bases). Germline V gene data show CDR1 as SEHNR and CDR2 as FQNEAQ (reference sequence). Trimming stripped 5 bases from V and 1 base from J, with 12 bases between. This CDR3 has 14 amino acids. The CDR3 here is CASSRWDISYEQYF. The CDR3 DNA is TGTGCCAGCAGCCGATGGGACATTTCCTACGAGCAGTACTTC.

The V and J genes are TRBV7-9 and TRBJ2-3; TRBD1 matches 7 bases. The CDR3 runs to 16 residues. With 2 bases clipped from V and 8 bases from J, the junction kept 13 bases outside the gene matches. Germline values: CDR1 SEHNR, CDR2 FQNEAQ (reference sequence). CDR3 DNA sequence: TGTGCCAGCAGCTTAATAGGGGACAGTCAGATCGGTACGCAGTATTTT. It codes for CASSLIGDSQIGTQYF.

The rearrangement uses TRBV4-1 and TRBJ1-4; D is unresolved. Germline CDR1 reads MGHRA; CDR2 reads YSYEKL. V shed 4 bases and J shed 4 bases, with 13 bases lying between them. The CDR3 length is 15 residues. CDR3 protein: CASSRAIGGNEKLFF. The CDR3 DNA reads TGCGCCAGCAGCCGGGCCATAGGAGGTAATGAAAAACTGTTTTTT.

The chain recombines TRBV6-5 with TRBJ1-3, with D tentatively TRBD1 (6 bases). Trimming left V 2 bases short and J 3 bases short, with 11 bases between. This CDR3 spans 15 amino acids. The V gene's germline CDR1 is MNHEY and CDR2 SVGAGI. The CDR3: CASSYAGAGGNTIYF. CDR3 coding DNA: TGTGCCAGCAGTTACGCGGGGGCTGGTGGAAACACCATATATTTT.

The chain employs TRBV27 and TRBJ2-7; weak D call: TRBD1 (6 bases). CDR1 is MNHEY, CDR2 SMNVEV, per germline (reference sequence). This CDR3 region has 14 residues. V was shortened by 3 bases and J by 2 bases, with 11 bases between the two germline ends. The CDR3 loop reads CASSFRGPTYEQYF. As DNA, the CDR3 is TGTGCCAGCAGTTTCAGGGGCCCTACCTACGAGCAGTACTTC.

This chain connects TRBV6-5 to TRBJ1-1; 8 bases fit TRBD1. Losses at the gene ends were 6 bases for V and 7 bases for J; bases not matched to a gene: 7. Germline assignment: CDR1 MNHEY and CDR2 SVGAGI. The CDR3 has 13 amino acids. For the CDR3, the DNA is TGTGCCAGCAGCAGGACAGGGTACAATGAAGCTTTCTTT. It translates to CASSRTGYNEAFF.

The CDR3 DNA sequence: TGTGCCAGCAGCTTTCTACAGGCGAACTATGGCTACACCTTC. It specifies CASSFLQANYGYTF. The J gene is TRBJ1-2, the V gene TRBV7-9; possibly TRBD1 for D (5 bases). Germline loops: CDR1 SEHNR, CDR2 FQNEAQ (reference sequence). This CDR3 region has 14 residues. Trimming shortened V by 3 bases and J by 2 bases, and 10 bases separated the two germline ends.

This chain connects TRBV3-1 (or the pseudogene TRBV3-2) to TRBJ2-3; 12 bases are shared with TRBD2. The germline gives CDR1 LGHDT, CDR2 YNNKEL (reference sequence). With V trimmed by 2 bases and J by 5 bases, 8 bases remained unmatched. The CDR3 is 17 amino acids. The CDR3 loop is CASSQSRASGGVDTQYF. In DNA, the CDR3 is TGTGCCAGCAGCCAAAGTCGGGCTAGCGGGGGGGTAGATACGCAGTATTTT.